The 10 T cell receptor beta chains in this list originate from one sample, sequenced in a study of chemoradiotherapy in HPV16-positive cancers. Data came from immunoSEQ multiplex PCR; TCRdb stores just in-frame clones and leaves some out. This table has fewer than 9,500 clones, around 74% appearing once. The specimen comprised tumor tissue, sampled from a patient who underwent chemoradiotherapy. The receptors were sampled from a human donor with HPV-associated anogenital cancer.

This clone appeared a single time. This sequence joins TRBV6-1 and TRBJ1-5; no clear D. The length of the CDR3 is 11 residues. V gave up 2 bases and J gave up 6 bases, with 2 bases separating them. Germline CDR1 reads MNHNS; CDR2 reads SASEGT. In nucleotides, the CDR3 is TGTGCCAGCAGTGAATCTCAGCCCCAGCATTTT. This translates into CASSESQPQHF.

This chain uses TRBV6-1 with TRBJ1-2; D unresolved. V dropped 8 bases and J dropped 4 bases, with 11 bases sitting between them. The CDR3 is made up of 12 amino acids. Germline CDR1 and CDR2: MNHNS and SASEGT. The CDR3 loop reads CASSTDLYGYTF. The CDR3 DNA follows: TGTGCCAGCTCGACGGACCTCTATGGCTACACCTTC.

This clone has a handful of counts. The chain combines TRBV12-5 with TRBJ1-2; D ambiguous. V shed 6 bases and J shed 1 base, with 6 bases lying between them. The CDR3 runs to 12 residues. Germline CDR1 is LGHNT and CDR2 is FRNRAP. CDR3 amino acids: CASGTFNYGYTF. The CDR3 nucleotides are TGTGCTAGTGGGACATTTAACTATGGCTACACCTTC.

This clone showed up just a few times. J is TRBJ1-5 and V is TRBV10-1; D is unresolved. V was clipped by 2 bases and J by 3 bases, with 5 bases between them. Looked up from germline, CDR1 is WNHNN and CDR2 is SYGVQD (reference sequence). The CDR3 contains 13 residues. The CDR3: CASSENHNQPQHF. The CDR3 DNA sequence: TGCGCCAGCAGTGAGAACCACAATCAGCCCCAGCATTTT.

This clone was counted only a few times. The chain carries TRBV7-6 and TRBJ2-1; TRBD2 is a possible D gene (5 bases). V was shortened by 4 bases and J by 4 bases, with 8 bases between the two germline ends. There are 13 residues in the CDR3. Germline assignment: CDR1 SGHVS and CDR2 FNYEAQ. This chain's CDR3 is CASSSGFYNEQFF. The CDR3 DNA reads as TGTGCCAGCAGCTCGGGGTTTTACAATGAGCAGTTCTTC.

The rearrangement joins TRBV18 to TRBJ1-1; 9 bases match TRBD1. V trimming: 3 bases; J trimming: 0 bases; junction bases outside the gene matches: 5. The germline CDR1 and CDR2 sequences are KGHSH and LQKENI. The length of the CDR3 is 16 residues. The CDR3 is CASSPGTGRMNTEAFF. CDR3 DNA sequence: TGTGCCAGCTCACCTGGGACAGGGAGGATGAACACTGAAGCTTTCTTT.

This clone came up a few times. For the CDR3, the DNA is TGTGCCAGCAGACAGGGCTCCAACACTGAAGCTTTCTTT. Amino acid sequence: CASRQGSNTEAFF. This chain connects TRBV2 to TRBJ1-1, with D perhaps TRBD1 (6 bases). V lost 6 bases to trimming and J lost 2 bases, with 10 bases between them. Germline V CDR1 and CDR2: SNHLY, FYNNEI. This CDR3 is built from 13 residues.

This chain uses TRBV7-2 with TRBJ1-5; D gene ambiguous. The CDR3 sequence is 15 residues long. The germline V and J ends were trimmed by 5 bases and 5 bases, with 16 bases remaining between them. Germline CDR1 and CDR2: SGHTA and FQGNSA. The DNA of the CDR3 is TGTGCCAGCAGCCGGTCCGCCGAGGGATATCAGCCCCAGCATTTT. This codes for CASSRSAEGYQPQHF.

The CDR3 protein is CASSEALSGTETQYF. DNA for the CDR3: TGTGCCAGCAGTGAAGCGTTATCAGGAACAGAGACCCAGTACTTC. This sequence joins TRBV6-1 and TRBJ2-5; the D is unclear. The CDR3 extends over 15 amino acids. With 0 bases removed from V and 4 bases from J, the gap between germline ends came to 12 bases. Per the germline V gene, CDR1 is MNHNS and CDR2 is SASEGT.

The chain joins TRBV11-2 to TRBJ2-5; D not certain. Germline V CDR1 and CDR2: SGHAT, FQNNGV. Trimming removed 5 bases from V and 4 bases from J, with 8 bases in between. CDR3 length equals 12 residues. The CDR3 reads CASSRVAETQYF. CDR3 DNA: TGTGCCAGCAGCCGGGTGGCAGAGACCCAGTACTTC.